These 20 T cell receptor beta chains came from one sample sequenced in a study of radiation and T cells in renal cell carcinoma. Time point denoted: baseline pretreatment blood. The treatment: 15 Gy SBRT to primary tumor, nephrectomy 4 weeks later. TCRdb's table, derived via immunoSEQ multiplex PCR, lists solely in-frame clones and lacks some. Altogether tens of thousands of clones are present, over 70% being singletons, with the ten largest covering 7.3%. The sequencing used blood, collected from a patient whose treatment included radiotherapy and nephrectomy. Receptors were obtained from a man aged 60 to 69 with renal cell carcinoma.

V and J are TRBV2 and TRBJ1-3, with 7 positions matching TRBD1. Looked up from germline, CDR1 is SNHLY and CDR2 is FYNNEI. The trim removed 8 bases at V and 0 bases at J, leaving 7 bases unmatched. The CDR3 totals 15 residues. The CDR3 sequence: CASPGTVYSGNTIYF. The CDR3 nucleotides read TGTGCCAGCCCCGGGACAGTCTACTCTGGAAACACCATATATTTT.

CDR3 sequence reads: CASSFSRGTGDLTF. The CDR3 DNA sequence: TGTGCCAGCAGTTTTTCCCGCGGGACAGGGGATCTCACCTTC. V is TRBV27 and J is TRBJ1-2; 10 bases agree with TRBD1. Germline V gene lookup returns CDR1 MNHEY and CDR2 SMNVEV (reference sequence). The V segment lost 3 bases and the J segment 13 bases; nucleotides outside the gene matches: 11. The CDR3 extends over 14 amino acids.

The table lists this clone with a few counts. The chain carries TRBV28 and TRBJ1-5, with TRBD1 as a possible D gene (5 bases). Germline V gene sequence: CDR1 MDHEN, CDR2 SYDVKM. Trimming cost V 7 bases and J 7 bases, with 17 bases left between them. CDR3 length: 14 amino acids. The DNA for the CDR3 is TGTGCCAGCAATAAAGGGCAGGGAGGGCAGCCCCAGCATTTT. It is translated as CASNKGQGGQPQHF. Full variable domain (rest looked up from reference TRBV28 and TRBJ1-5): DVKVTQSSRYLVKRTGEKVFLECVQDMDHENMFWYRQDPGLGLRLIYFSYDVKMKEKGDIPEGYSVSREKKERFSLILESASTNQTSMYLCASNKGQGGQPQHFGDGTRLSIL.

This clone was seen more than once but under ten times. The rearrangement uses TRBV11-2 and TRBJ2-5; a weak D match, TRBD2 (6 bases). The germline CDR1 and CDR2 sequences are SGHAT and FQNNGV. The CDR3 runs 14 residues. V was clipped by 6 bases and J by 2 bases, with 13 bases between them. In DNA form, the CDR3 reads TGTGCCAGCAGTACGACTAGAGGGCAAGAGACCCAGTACTTC. Protein sequence: CASSTTRGQETQYF.

The rearrangement joins TRBV7-8 to TRBJ2-1, with D tentatively TRBD2 (5 bases). The CDR3 contains 13 residues. CDR1 and CDR2 (germline): SGHVS, FQNEAQ. V shed 6 bases and J shed 5 bases, with 11 bases lying between them. Here the CDR3 DNA reads TGTGCCAGCAGACCGCAGAGGGACAATGAGCAGTTCTTC. It specifies CASRPQRDNEQFF.

The gene calls are TRBV11-2 and TRBJ1-4; D is unclear. The V gene lost 4 bases and the J gene lost 3 bases, with 6 bases spanning the gap. CDR1 SGHAT and CDR2 FQNNGV come from the germline V gene. There are 13 residues in the CDR3. This chain's CDR3 is CASSWAANEKLFF. The DNA of the CDR3 is TGTGCCAGCAGCTGGGCCGCTAATGAAAAACTGTTTTTT.

This clone was observed a single time. The CDR3 region is CASSLQGSAGYTF. Here the CDR3 DNA reads TGTGCCAGCAGTTTACAGGGGTCGGCTGGCTACACCTTC. V gene TRBV6-6 combines with J gene TRBJ1-2; 7 positions agree with TRBD1. Germline V gene sequence: CDR1 MNHNY, CDR2 SVGAGI (reference sequence). The CDR3 loop spans 13 amino acids. V was pared by 4 bases and J by 7 bases, with 6 bases of the junction left unmatched.

The gene calls are TRBV18 and TRBJ1-5; possible D gene TRBD1, 6 bases. Germline V CDR1 and CDR2: KGHSH, LQKENI. V was trimmed by 2 bases and J by 2 bases, leaving 10 bases between them. This CDR3 region has 15 residues. CDR3 sequence reads: CASSPFGGGNQPQHF. Here the CDR3 DNA reads TGTGCCAGCTCACCATTTGGGGGCGGCAATCAGCCCCAGCATTTT.

Written as DNA, the CDR3 is TGCGCCAGCAGCGGACAGTTCGGGGCTCGCCAGTACTTC. It is translated as CASSGQFGARQYF. This chain uses TRBV10-1 with TRBJ2-5; the D gene is possibly TRBD1 (6 bases). This CDR3 spans 13 amino acids. The germline V gene has CDR1 WNHNN and CDR2 SYGVQD (reference sequence). The V end lost 6 bases, the J end lost 10 bases, and 18 bases lay between the germline ends.

J is TRBJ2-5 and V is TRBV18; TRBD1 or TRBD2 may be the D gene (5 bases each). The V gene lost 3 bases and the J gene lost 2 bases, with 13 bases spanning the gap. Germline assignment: CDR1 KGHSH and CDR2 LQKENI. The CDR3 covers 15 residues. The CDR3 bases are TGTGCCAGCTCACCGTGGGACCCAAGTCAAGAGACCCAGTACTTC. The encoded protein is CASSPWDPSQETQYF.

CDR3 DNA: TGTGCCAGCAGCGTAGCGGGAGGAGGGACAGATACGCAGTATTTT. Translating gives CASSVAGGGTDTQYF. The chain carries TRBV9 and TRBJ2-3; TRBD2 aligns across 7 bases. V shed 0 bases, J shed 3 bases, and the junction held 4 bases outside the gene matches. The CDR3 extends over 15 amino acids. CDR1 and CDR2 (germline): SGDLS, YYNGEE.

This clone was picked up a small number of times. The chain has TRBV29-1 and TRBJ1-2; no reliable D call. Germline-derived CDR1 and CDR2 are SQVTM and ANQGSEA. V gave up 7 bases and J gave up 4 bases, with 13 bases separating them. The CDR3 contains 12 residues. In DNA form, the CDR3 reads TGCAGCGCCGCCCTGGCGTCCTATGGCTACACCTTC. This encodes CSAALASYGYTF.

This clone came up a few times. V and J are TRBV19 and TRBJ2-5; tentative D call: TRBD2 (5 bases). Germline V CDR1 and CDR2: LNHDA, SQIVND (reference sequence). The CDR3 consists of 13 residues. V dropped 5 bases and J dropped 4 bases, with 11 bases sitting between them. The CDR3 bases are TGTGCCAGTAGTCCGAGGGCCGGAGAGACCCAGTACTTC. This encodes CASSPRAGETQYF.

The V and J genes are TRBV5-1 and TRBJ2-5, with D tentatively TRBD1 (6 bases). CDR3 size: 15 residues. Germline CDR1 reads SGHRS; CDR2 reads YFSETQ. Trimming took 0 bases from V and 1 from J, leaving 10 bases between them. The DNA of the CDR3 is TGCGCCAGCAGCTTGGAACAGGGTCCCCAAGAGACCCAGTACTTC. The encoded protein is CASSLEQGPQETQYF.

The V call is TRBV27, the J call TRBJ2-1, with 7 positions matching TRBD1. Germline CDR1 reads MNHEY; CDR2 reads SMNVEV (reference sequence). The CDR3 has 15 amino acids. The J segment lost 0 bases and the V segment lost 6 bases, leaving 5 bases of the junction unmatched. The CDR3 loop is CASSPRTGSYNEQFF. In DNA form, the CDR3 reads TGTGCCAGCAGCCCACGGACAGGCTCCTACAATGAGCAGTTCTTC.

This chain connects TRBV5-4 to TRBJ2-7, with D possibly matching TRBD2 (5 bases). This CDR3 has 14 amino acids. The V gene lost 2 bases and the J gene lost 0 bases, with 9 bases spanning the gap. Germline assignment: CDR1 SGHNT and CDR2 YYREEE (reference sequence). The CDR3 here is CASSLEGSSYEQYV. The CDR3 DNA is TGTGCCAGCAGCTTAGAAGGGAGCTCCTACGAGCAGTACGTC.

J is TRBJ2-7 and V is TRBV29-1; 9 bases agree with TRBD1. With V trimmed by 6 bases and J by 7 bases, 10 bases remained unmatched. The CDR3 is 13 amino acids. Germline CDR1 SQVTM, CDR2 ANQGSEA. DNA of the CDR3: TGCAGCGTCCTCGGACAGGGGAAGGAGGAGCAGTACGTC. This gives the protein CSVLGQGKEEQYV.

The genes are TRBV7-3 and TRBJ2-1; D is unclear. The CDR3 spans 13 residues. Trimming cost V 5 bases and J 6 bases, with 11 bases left between them. Germline values: CDR1 SGHTA, CDR2 FQGTGA. CDR3 sequence (DNA): TGTGCCAGCAGCCCTGACTCGGTCAATGAGCAGTTCTTC. Its protein is CASSPDSVNEQFF.

This sequence joins TRBV30 and TRBJ2-6; D unresolved. This CDR3 contains 14 residues. Germline V CDR1 and CDR2: GTSNPN, SVGIG (reference sequence). Trimming shortened V by 4 bases and J by 1 base, and 8 bases separated the two germline ends. DNA for the CDR3: TGTGCCTGGACCAAGTCTTCTGGGGCCAACGTCCTGACTTTC. Amino acids: CAWTKSSGANVLTF. Full variable domain (remainder filled in from reference TRBV30 and TRBJ2-6): SQTIHQWPATLVQPVGSPLSLECTVEGTSNPNLYWYRQAAGRGLQLLFYSVGIGQISSEVPQNLSASRPQDRQFILSSKKLLLSDSGFYLCAWTKSSGANVLTFGAGSRLTVL.

The chain couples TRBV6-6 to TRBJ2-3; the match to TRBD2 covers 12 bases. The CDR3 is 14 residues long. Germline CDR1 and CDR2: MNHNY and SVGAGI (reference sequence). Germline trimming cut 5 bases from V and 9 bases from J; bases unmatched to any gene: 6. DNA of the CDR3: TGTGCCAGCAGTCTATGGACTAGCGGGAACACGCAGTATTTT. Amino acids: CASSLWTSGNTQYF.